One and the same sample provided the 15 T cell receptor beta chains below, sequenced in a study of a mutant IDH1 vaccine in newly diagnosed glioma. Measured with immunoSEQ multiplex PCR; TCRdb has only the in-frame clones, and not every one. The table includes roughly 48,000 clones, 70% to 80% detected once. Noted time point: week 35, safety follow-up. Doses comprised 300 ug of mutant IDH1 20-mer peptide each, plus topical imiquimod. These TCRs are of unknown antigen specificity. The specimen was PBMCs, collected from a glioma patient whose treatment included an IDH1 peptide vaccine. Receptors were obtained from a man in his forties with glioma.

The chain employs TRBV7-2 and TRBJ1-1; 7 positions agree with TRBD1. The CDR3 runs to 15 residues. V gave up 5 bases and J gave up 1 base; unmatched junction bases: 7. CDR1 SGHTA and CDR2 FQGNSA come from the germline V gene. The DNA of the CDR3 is TGTGCCAGCAGCGCACGTGCAGGGGGGAACACTGAAGCTTTCTTT. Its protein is CASSARAGGNTEAFF. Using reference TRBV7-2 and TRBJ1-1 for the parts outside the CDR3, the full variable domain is GAGVSQSPSNKVTEKGKDVELRCDPISGHTALYWYRQSLGQGLEFLIYFQGNSAPDKSGLPSDRFSAERTGGSVSTLTIQRTQQEDSAVYLCASSARAGGNTEAFFGQGTRLTVV.

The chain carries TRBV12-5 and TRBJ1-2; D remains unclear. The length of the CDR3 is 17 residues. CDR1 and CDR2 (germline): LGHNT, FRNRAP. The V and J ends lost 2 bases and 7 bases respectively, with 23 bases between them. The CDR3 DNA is TGTGCTAGTGGTTTGCCACTTAGAGGGAGGAAGCCTTTTGGCTACACCTTC. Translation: CASGLPLRGRKPFGYTF.

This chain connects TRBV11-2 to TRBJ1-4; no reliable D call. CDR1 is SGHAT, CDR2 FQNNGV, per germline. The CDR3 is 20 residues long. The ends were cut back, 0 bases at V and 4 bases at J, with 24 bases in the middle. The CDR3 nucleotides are TGTGCCAGCAGCTTAGAATATTCTGCGGGGTCTCTGCGACTTAATGAAAAACTGTTTTTT. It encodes CASSLEYSAGSLRLNEKLFF.

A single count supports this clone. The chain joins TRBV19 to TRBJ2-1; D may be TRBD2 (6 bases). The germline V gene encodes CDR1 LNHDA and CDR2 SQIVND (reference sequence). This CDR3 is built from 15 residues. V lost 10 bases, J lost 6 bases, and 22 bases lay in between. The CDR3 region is CAISPFGGKGNEQFF. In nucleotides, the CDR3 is TGTGCCATCTCCCCTTTTGGCGGGAAAGGCAATGAGCAGTTCTTC. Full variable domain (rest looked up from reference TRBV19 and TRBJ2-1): DGGITQSPKYLFRKEGQNVTLSCEQNLNHDAMYWYRQDPGQGLRLIYYSQIVNDFQKGDIAEGYSVSREKKESFPLTVTSAQKNPTAFYLCAISPFGGKGNEQFFGPGTRLTVL.

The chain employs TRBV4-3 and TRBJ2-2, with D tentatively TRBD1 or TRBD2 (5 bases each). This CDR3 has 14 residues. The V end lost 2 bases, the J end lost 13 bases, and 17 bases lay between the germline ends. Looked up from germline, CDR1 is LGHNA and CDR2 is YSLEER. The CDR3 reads CASSQTGTSEGLFF. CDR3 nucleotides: TGCGCCAGCAGCCAAACCGGGACCTCCGAGGGGCTGTTTTTT.

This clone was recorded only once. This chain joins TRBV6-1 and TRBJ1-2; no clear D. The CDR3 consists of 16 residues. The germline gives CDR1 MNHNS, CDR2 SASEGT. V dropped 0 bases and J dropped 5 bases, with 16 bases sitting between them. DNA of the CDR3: TGTGCCAGCAGTGAAGCGGGGTCCGTTTCTGGGTATGGCTACACCTTC. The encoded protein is CASSEAGSVSGYGYTF.

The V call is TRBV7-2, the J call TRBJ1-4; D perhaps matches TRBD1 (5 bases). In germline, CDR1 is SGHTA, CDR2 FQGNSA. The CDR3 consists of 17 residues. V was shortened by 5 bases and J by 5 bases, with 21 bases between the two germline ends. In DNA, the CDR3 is TGTGCCAGCAGCCTCCGGGCCCTCGGCGGGGGAAATGAAAAACTGTTTTTT. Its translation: CASSLRALGGGNEKLFF.

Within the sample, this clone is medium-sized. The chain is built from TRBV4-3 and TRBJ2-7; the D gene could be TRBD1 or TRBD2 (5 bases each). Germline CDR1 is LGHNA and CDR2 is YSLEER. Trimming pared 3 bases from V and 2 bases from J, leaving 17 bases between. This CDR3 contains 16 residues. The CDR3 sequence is CASSQGLAQNTYEQYV. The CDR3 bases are TGCGCCAGCAGCCAGGGGCTAGCCCAGAATACCTACGAGCAGTACGTC.

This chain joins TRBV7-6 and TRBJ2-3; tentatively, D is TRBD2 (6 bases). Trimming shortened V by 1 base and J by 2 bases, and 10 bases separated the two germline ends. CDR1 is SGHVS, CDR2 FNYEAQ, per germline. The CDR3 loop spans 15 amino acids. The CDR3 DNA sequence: TGTGCCAGCAGCTTAGGGGACTCTCCCACAGATACGCAGTATTTT. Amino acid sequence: CASSLGDSPTDTQYF.

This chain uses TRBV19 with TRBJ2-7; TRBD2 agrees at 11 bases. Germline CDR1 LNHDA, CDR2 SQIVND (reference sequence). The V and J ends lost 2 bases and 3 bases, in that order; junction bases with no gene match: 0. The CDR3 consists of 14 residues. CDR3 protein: CASSITSGSYEQYF. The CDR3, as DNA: TGTGCCAGTAGTATAACTAGCGGGAGCTACGAGCAGTACTTC.

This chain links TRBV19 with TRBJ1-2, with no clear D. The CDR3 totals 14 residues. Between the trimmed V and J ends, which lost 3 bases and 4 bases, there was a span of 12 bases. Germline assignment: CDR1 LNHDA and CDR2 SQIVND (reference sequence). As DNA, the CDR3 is TGTGCCAGTAGTATTTCGAGAGGGAGCTATGGCTACACCTTC. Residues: CASSISRGSYGYTF.

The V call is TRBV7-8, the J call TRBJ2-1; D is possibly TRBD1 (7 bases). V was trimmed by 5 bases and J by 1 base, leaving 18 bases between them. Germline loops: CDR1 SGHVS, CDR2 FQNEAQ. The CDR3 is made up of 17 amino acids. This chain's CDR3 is CASSQGGHGLSYNEQFF. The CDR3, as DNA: TGTGCCAGCAGCCAGGGGGGCCATGGATTATCCTACAATGAGCAGTTCTTC.

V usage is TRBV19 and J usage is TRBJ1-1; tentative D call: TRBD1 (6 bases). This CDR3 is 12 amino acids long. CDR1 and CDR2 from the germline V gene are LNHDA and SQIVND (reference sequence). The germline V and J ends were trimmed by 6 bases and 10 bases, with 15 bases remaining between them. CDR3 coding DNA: TGTGCCAGTAGCAGGGGCAGGGAAGTAGCTTTCTTT. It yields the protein CASSRGREVAFF. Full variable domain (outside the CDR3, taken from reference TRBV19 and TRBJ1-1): DGGITQSPKYLFRKEGQNVTLSCEQNLNHDAMYWYRQDPGQGLRLIYYSQIVNDFQKGDIAEGYSVSREKKESFPLTVTSAQKNPTAFYLCASSRGREVAFFGQGTRLTVV.

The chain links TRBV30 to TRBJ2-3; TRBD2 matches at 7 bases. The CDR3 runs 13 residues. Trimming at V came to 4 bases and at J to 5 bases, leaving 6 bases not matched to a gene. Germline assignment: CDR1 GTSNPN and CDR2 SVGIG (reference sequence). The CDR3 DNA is TGTGCCTGGAATCGGCGGGAGAGAGATACGCAGTATTTT. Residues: CAWNRRERDTQYF.

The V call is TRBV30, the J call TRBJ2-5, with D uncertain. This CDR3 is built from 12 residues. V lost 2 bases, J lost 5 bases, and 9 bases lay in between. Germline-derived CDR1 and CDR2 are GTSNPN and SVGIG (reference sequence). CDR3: CAWSPRRETQYF. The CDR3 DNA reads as TGTGCCTGGAGTCCCAGGCGGGAGACCCAGTACTTC.